This TCR beta chain was captured by sequencing in a study of blood T cell repertoires in COVID-19. V lost 1 base to trimming and J lost 3 bases, with 6 bases between them. The CDR3 extends over 13 amino acids. Germline assignment: CDR1 SGHNT and CDR2 YENEEA. Authors' data handling: Estimated nucleated cell counts came from reference gene primer amplification. Sequencing was performed with immunoSEQ multiplex PCR; in TCRdb, only in-frame clones are kept and a portion is missing. For V, J and clone size, that table is used; D and trimming come from the DNA. The sample records tens of thousands of clones, roughly nine tenths being singletons.

This clonotype was sampled from a man in his fifties or sixties with active or convalescent COVID-19. The chain is built from TRBV11-3 and TRBJ1-1; D call uncertain. The specimen sequenced was peripheral blood. The CDR3 protein is CASSLGADTEAFF. The DNA of the CDR3 is TGTGCCAGCAGCTTAGGAGCGGACACTGAAGCTTTCTTT.